This TCR beta chain was retrieved from a study of T cell responses to AZD1222 COVID-19 vaccine. As regards this clone: Its antigen is unknown. The junction does not match germline at one end; this may be a read error.

Only in-frame clones appear in the TCRdb table, and some are missing; sequencing was by immunoSEQ multiplex PCR. The sample consists of around 160,000 clones, 88% of them appearing once. Study results and limitations: Donors were mostly white British, more females; clonal diversity possibly underestimated.

This clonotype was sampled from an adult in good health. Source: peripheral blood, taken on day 0 of AZD1222 vaccination.

The CDR3 nucleotides are TGTGCCAGCTTACCAGAGGACACCGGGGAGCTGTTTTTT. Amino acid sequence: CASLPEDTGELFF. The chain recombines TRBV18 with TRBJ2-2, with unresolved D. CDR3 length equals 13 residues. CDR1 and CDR2 (germline): KGHSH, LQKENI.